Below, 28 T cell receptor beta chains from the same sample are listed, as sequenced in a study of T cell changes during pregnancy in multiple sclerosis. Generated by immunoSEQ multiplex PCR, the TCRdb table keeps only in-frame clones and is missing some. This repertoire shows about 35,000 clones, around 90% found once; its top ten account for roughly 0.78%. This sample comprised CD4+ T cells from peripheral blood mononuclear cells, obtained after pregnancy. These TCRs come from a female donor in good health, enrolled as a control in a pregnancy study.

This rearrangement joins TRBV28 to TRBJ2-2; the D is unclear. V gave up 1 base and J gave up 4 bases, with 22 bases separating them. The germline V gene encodes CDR1 MDHEN and CDR2 SYDVKM. The CDR3 contains 19 residues. Here the CDR3 reads CASSLLSLRRSPGTGELFF. The CDR3 nucleotides read TGTGCCAGCAGTTTATTATCTCTTCGGCGGTCCCCCGGCACCGGGGAGCTGTTTTTT.

This clone was counted once. V gene TRBV11-3 combines with J gene TRBJ1-1, with D possibly matching TRBD1 (6 bases). Looked up from germline, CDR1 is SGHNT and CDR2 is YENEEA. The V end lost 7 bases, the J end lost 3 bases, and 12 bases lay between the germline ends. The CDR3 covers 13 residues. Here the CDR3 DNA reads TGTGCCAGCAAAGGGGGAACTGACACTGAAGCTTTCTTT. Residues: CASKGGTDTEAFF.

The chain carries TRBV5-1 and TRBJ2-5, with D maybe TRBD2 (6 bases). The germline V and J ends were trimmed by 4 bases and 2 bases, with 18 bases remaining between them. The CDR3 spans 16 residues. Germline lookup yields CDR1 SGHRS and CDR2 YFSETQ. In nucleotides, the CDR3 is TGCGCCAGCAGCGGGGGGACCCGGGGGAGTCAAGAGACCCAGTACTTC. Its translation: CASSGGTRGSQETQYF.

Remarks on this clone: Relative to the germline gene, one junction end is altered; a read error may explain this. The chain uses TRBV19 and TRBJ1-5; D remains unclear. This CDR3 contains 15 residues. Germline V gene data show CDR1 as LNHDA and CDR2 as SQIVND (reference sequence). The CDR3 loop is CASSEVEPSHQPQHF. The CDR3 DNA reads as TGTGCCAGTAGTGAGGTCGAACCTAGCCATCAGCCCCAGCATTTT.

The genes are TRBV27 and TRBJ1-6, with D possibly matching TRBD1 (6 bases). V gave up 8 bases and J gave up 10 bases, with 15 bases separating them. This CDR3 comprises 13 residues. CDR1 and CDR2 (germline): MNHEY, SMNVEV (reference sequence). The CDR3: CASSQRGGSPLHF. The CDR3 DNA follows: TGTGCCAGCTCCCAAAGGGGGGGCTCACCCCTCCACTTT.

This CDR3 is CASSGRDTGANVLTF. CDR3 in DNA: TGTGCCAGCAGCGGCCGGGACACTGGGGCCAACGTCCTGACTTTC. The chain employs TRBV6-5 and TRBJ2-6; TRBD1 is a possible D gene (6 bases). Germline assignment: CDR1 MNHEY and CDR2 SVGAGI. CDR3 length: 15 residues. Trimming removed 6 bases from V and 2 bases from J, with 11 bases in between.

The rearrangement joins TRBV6-1 to TRBJ1-2; D is unclear. The CDR3 consists of 13 residues. Germline V gives CDR1 MNHNS, CDR2 SASEGT. V shed 2 bases and J shed 4 bases, with 8 bases lying between them. The CDR3 protein is CASSENRAYGYTF. CDR3 DNA: TGTGCCAGCAGTGAAAACAGAGCCTATGGCTACACCTTC.

V and J are TRBV27 and TRBJ2-1, with D perhaps matching TRBD2 (5 bases). Trimming stripped 6 bases from V and 8 bases from J, with 14 bases between. Germline-derived CDR1 and CDR2 are MNHEY and SMNVEV (reference sequence). This CDR3 region has 13 residues. The CDR3 DNA sequence: TGTGCCAGCAGGCACCCGGGAACATATGAGCAGTTCTTC. Protein sequence: CASRHPGTYEQFF.

The chain couples TRBV11-2 to TRBJ2-7, with a possible D match to TRBD2 (5 bases). Germline V gives CDR1 SGHAT, CDR2 FQNNGV. Deletions cut 1 base from V and 3 bases from J, with 10 bases between. CDR3 length: 14 residues. CDR3 DNA sequence: TGTGCCAGCAGCTTAGTCGTCGGGGACTACGAGCAGTACTTC. It yields the protein CASSLVVGDYEQYF.

The V and J genes are TRBV6-1 and TRBJ1-4, with TRBD1 as a possible D gene (5 bases). Germline values: CDR1 MNHNS, CDR2 SASEGT. The CDR3 has 14 residues. V was clipped by 8 bases and J by 7 bases, with 17 bases between them. CDR3 nucleotides: TGTGCCAGCGGTTTTCAGGGTTTAGGTGAAAAACTGTTTTTT. Translated, it gives CASGFQGLGEKLFF.

The V call is TRBV5-4, the J call TRBJ1-6; D remains ambiguous. The CDR3 extends over 13 amino acids. Germline V CDR1 and CDR2: SGHNT, YYREEE (reference sequence). V was trimmed by 0 bases and J by 10 bases, leaving 8 bases between them. CDR3 residues: CASSLVRESPLHF. CDR3 nucleotides: TGTGCCAGCAGCTTGGTACGAGAATCACCCCTCCACTTT.

V is TRBV25-1 and J is TRBJ2-4, with D tentatively TRBD1 (6 bases). Trimming left V 3 bases short and J 0 bases short, with 9 bases between. CDR1 is MGHDK and CDR2 is SYGVNS in the germline V gene. CDR3 length: 15 residues. The CDR3 is CASSDRGLAKNIQYF. In DNA form, the CDR3 reads TGTGCCAGCAGTGACAGGGGCCTAGCCAAAAACATTCAGTACTTC.

In DNA, the CDR3 is TGTGCCAGCACTGCCGGGACAGGAACAGATACGCAGTATTTT. This gives the protein CASTAGTGTDTQYF. The J gene is TRBJ2-3, the V gene TRBV6-5; 8 bases are a match to TRBD1. V was clipped by 7 bases and J by 3 bases; unmatched bases: 6. The CDR3 is 14 residues long. Germline lookup yields CDR1 MNHEY and CDR2 SVGAGI.

The genes are TRBV5-1 and TRBJ1-2; 8 positions agree with TRBD1. CDR1 and CDR2 from the germline V gene are SGHRS and YFSETQ. This CDR3 has 18 residues. Trimming took 0 bases from V and 8 from J; bases not matched to a gene: 18. The CDR3 DNA is TGCGCCAGCAGCTTGGCGGTAGGACCAGGGGGCGCTGACAAAGGCTACACCTTC. Its translation is CASSLAVGPGGADKGYTF.

The CDR3 DNA reads TGTGCCAGCAGCTGGACCGGGACTTCAGATGAAAAACTGTTTTTT. It yields the protein CASSWTGTSDEKLFF. The chain uses TRBV7-9 and TRBJ1-4; D may be TRBD1 (5 bases). The CDR3 runs to 15 residues. Trimming stripped 4 bases from V and 6 bases from J, with 15 bases between. Germline assignment: CDR1 SEHNR and CDR2 FQNEAQ (reference sequence).

This clone was recorded only once. The chain has TRBV23-1 and TRBJ2-2; perhaps TRBD2 as D (6 bases). TRBV23-1 is treated as an ORF (open reading frame) with a function not yet certain. V gave up 7 bases and J gave up 4 bases, with 16 bases separating them. The CDR3 covers 15 residues. CDR3 in amino acids: CASKLRWRGTGELFF. The DNA for the CDR3 is TGCGCCAGCAAGCTTCGGTGGCGGGGCACCGGGGAGCTGTTTTTT.

The rearrangement links TRBV7-6 to TRBJ2-5; a possible D gene is TRBD2 (5 bases). V lost 1 base, J lost 5 bases, and 14 bases lay in between. Per germline, CDR1 SGHVS and CDR2 FNYEAQ. CDR3 length: 15 amino acids. The CDR3 DNA reads as TGTGCCAGCAGCTTAGGCGGGCAGGCCGGGGAGACCCAGTACTTC. Amino acid sequence: CASSLGGQAGETQYF.

This chain joins TRBV7-6 and TRBJ2-2; D not certain. This CDR3 is built from 13 residues. V lost 5 bases and J 7 bases, leaving 11 bases between the germline ends. From germline, CDR1 is SGHVS and CDR2 FNYEAQ. This CDR3 is CASSPTVGGELFF. The CDR3 bases are TGTGCCAGCAGCCCAACAGTAGGCGGGGAGCTGTTTTTT.

The rearrangement uses TRBV9 and TRBJ2-5; maybe TRBD1 (5 bases). Germline CDR1 is SGDLS and CDR2 is YYNGEE. V lost 4 bases and J lost 4, with 20 bases in between. This CDR3 is built from 16 residues. DNA for the CDR3: TGTGCCAGCAGCCCAGGGCCTAGTAAACACAGAGAGACCCAGTACTTC. Residues: CASSPGPSKHRETQYF.

This sequence joins TRBV19 and TRBJ1-6; D is ambiguous. The ends were cut back, 10 bases at V and 10 bases at J, with 20 bases in the middle. The length of the CDR3 is 14 residues. Germline V gene sequence: CDR1 LNHDA, CDR2 SQIVND (reference sequence). CDR3: CANEVGGDSSPLHF. The CDR3 nucleotides read TGTGCCAATGAGGTCGGCGGCGACTCATCACCCCTCCACTTT. The full variable domain, in which reference TRBV19 and TRBJ1-6 provide the parts outside the CDR3, is DGGITQSPKYLFRKEGQNVTLSCEQNLNHDAMYWYRQDPGQGLRLIYYSQIVNDFQKGDIAEGYSVSREKKESFPLTVTSAQKNPTAFYLCANEVGGDSSPLHFGNGTRLTVT.

The chain couples TRBV5-1 to TRBJ1-1; D possibly corresponds to TRBD1 (6 bases). The CDR3 runs 14 residues. The V end was cut by 4 bases, the J end by 0 bases, with 10 bases between. CDR1 and CDR2 from the germline V gene are SGHRS and YFSETQ. The CDR3 loop reads CASSEQGLNTEAFF. CDR3 nucleotide sequence: TGCGCCAGCAGCGAACAGGGTCTGAACACTGAAGCTTTCTTT.

The chain links TRBV10-3 to TRBJ1-6; 7 nucleotides line up with TRBD1. Germline CDR1 ENHRY, CDR2 SYGVKD. The junction had 4 bases not matched to a gene; V was cut back by 0 bases and J by 5 bases. CDR3 length equals 16 residues. The CDR3 nucleotides read TGTGCCATCAGTGAGTCCTTGGGGACAGATAATTCACCCCTCCACTTT. It translates to CAISESLGTDNSPLHF.

This chain links TRBV28 with TRBJ2-2; TRBD2 aligns across 7 bases. The CDR3 is 16 amino acids. Germline V gives CDR1 MDHEN, CDR2 SYDVKM. V lost 3 bases to trimming and J lost 6 bases; unmatched junction nucleotides: 10. The CDR3 protein is CASSFDEVGGSGELFF. CDR3 coding DNA: TGTGCCAGCAGTTTCGACGAGGTCGGGGGGTCCGGGGAGCTGTTTTTT.

This clone was counted between two and nine times. The genes are TRBV19 and TRBJ1-4, with 9 bases matching TRBD1. CDR3 length: 14 amino acids. V lost 5 bases to trimming and J lost 8 bases; unmatched junction nucleotides: 6. The V gene's germline CDR1 is LNHDA and CDR2 SQIVND (reference sequence). CDR3: CASSAGQGLEKLFF. CDR3 nucleotide sequence: TGTGCCAGTAGTGCGGGACAGGGTTTGGAAAAACTGTTTTTT.

This rearrangement joins TRBV5-1 to TRBJ1-2; 7 bases are shared with TRBD1. There are 14 residues in the CDR3. Germline lookup yields CDR1 SGHRS and CDR2 YFSETQ. Trimming at V came to 4 bases and at J to 7 bases, leaving 10 bases not matched to a gene. The CDR3 DNA reads TGCGCCAGCAGCCTGGAACAGGGGTGGTTTGGCTACACCTTC. Protein product: CASSLEQGWFGYTF.

The CDR3 bases are TGTGCCAGCAGCTTACTAACGGACAGGGGAGCTAACTATGGCTACACCTTC. Amino acid sequence: CASSLLTDRGANYGYTF. This sequence joins TRBV7-2 and TRBJ1-2; 9 bases line up with TRBD1. Germline CDR1 reads SGHTA; CDR2 reads FQGNSA. The trim removed 2 bases at V and 0 bases at J, leaving 7 bases unmatched. The CDR3 sequence is 17 residues long.

The chain carries TRBV30 and TRBJ1-2; D gene ambiguous. Deletions cut 5 bases from V and 3 bases from J, with 13 bases between. Germline V gene lookup returns CDR1 GTSNPN and CDR2 SVGIG (reference sequence). CDR3 length: 13 residues. Here the CDR3 DNA reads TGTGCCTGGGTGGGAGTCGGAGACTATGGCTACACCTTC. Residues: CAWVGVGDYGYTF. The full variable domain, in which reference TRBV30 and TRBJ1-2 provide the parts outside the CDR3, is SQTIHQWPATLVQPVGSPLSLECTVEGTSNPNLYWYRQAAGRGLQLLFYSVGIGQISSEVPQNLSASRPQDRQFILSSKKLLLSDSGFYLCAWVGVGDYGYTFGSGTRLTVV.

V gene TRBV6-1 combines with J gene TRBJ2-5; D remains unclear. The CDR3 length is 13 residues. The V end lost 4 bases, the J end lost 5 bases, and 11 bases lay between the germline ends. The germline gives CDR1 MNHNS, CDR2 SASEGT. The CDR3 loop is CASSVEIAETQYF. The CDR3 DNA reads TGTGCCAGCAGTGTCGAGATTGCGGAGACCCAGTACTTC.